The clone carrying this T cell receptor beta chain was seen just once. The treatment here: 15 Gy SBRT to primary tumor, nephrectomy 4 weeks later. The data were produced by immunoSEQ multiplex PCR, yet TCRdb's version contains in-frame clones alone and is incomplete. The table includes 15,000 to 20,000 clones, less than 65% detected once. This entry comes from a study of radiation and T cells in renal cell carcinoma. The sequenced sample was tumor tissue, obtained from a patient whose treatment included radiotherapy and nephrectomy. This clonotype originated in a man aged 45-60 years with renal cell carcinoma.

The CDR3 nucleotides read TGTGCCAGCAGTGAAAGGGCCAGGGATAGCAATCAGCCCCAGCATTTT. Translated, it gives CASSERARDSNQPQHF. The V call is TRBV2, the J call TRBJ1-5, with D possibly TRBD1 on 5 matching bases. The CDR3 totals 16 residues. Trimming shortened V by 2 bases and J by 0 bases, and 11 bases separated the two germline ends. Per the germline V gene, CDR1 is SNHLY and CDR2 is FYNNEI.